This T cell receptor beta chain was obtained from a study of shared clonotypes between healthy human individuals (dated by TCRdb to the early 2020s). Broadly, across the study: The cohort comprised two women and a few men aged 18 to 49 years. To estimate repertoire size and how much clonotypes are shared between individuals, the study performed deep sequencing of blood TCR repertoires from five healthy adults. Libraries were prepared and TCR repertoires were sequenced by different laboratories using diverse techniques, in order to increase sequencing depth and limit assay-specific biases. Between about 0.85 and 8.9 billion PBMCs per donor were obtained by leukapheresis.

Using the deep immunoSEQ assay, TCR CDR3 regions were amplified from genomic DNA by multiplex PCR. Genomic DNA extracted from each cell subset was distributed evenly over all wells of several immunoSEQ 96-well plates, and each plate served as one replicate. For unsorted PBMC, 250 to 350 ng of genomic DNA, equivalent to about 30,000 T cell genomes, went into each replicate PCR. Unsorted PBMC genomic DNA was sequenced across ten immunoSEQ deep assay plates. Purified libraries were quantified with a Qubit 3.0 fluorometer, sized on a Bioanalyzer 2100, and re-quantified with the KAPA Library Quantification kit. Each immunoSEQ 96-well plate was sequenced on its own single-read 150-cycle Illumina NextSeq 550 flow cell. Concerning the study's data processing: The immunoSEQ output contained only junctional sequences without quality scores, so filtering could not match that applied to full-length reads. To assign V/J genes and CDR3, sequences were annotated using PyIR, a Python wrapper for IgBLAST v1.9, with IMGT germline references. Any read was removed if the V/J assignment was weak (E-value above 1e-6), the CDR3 was missing, or the read contained stop codons, out-of-frame junctions, or ambiguous translated residues. V3J clonotypes were defined as sequences sharing an identical inferred V gene, J gene, and CDR3 amino acid sequence. Percentage overlap between repertoires was calculated by dividing the number of shared unique clonotypes by the size of the smaller repertoire. Three approaches were used to assess repertoire richness: RTK rarefaction, the Chao1 estimator, and Recon v2.1 estimates of unobserved clonotypes. As stored in TCRdb, this immuneACCESS dataset retains in-frame rearrangements with V and J assigned. A fraction of the clones does not appear; measured against another copy, unresolved V genes explain less than half of the discrepancy, and the remainder lacks a known reason. V and J calls and clone size come straight from that table; D and trimming were deduced from the DNA. The sample table records 530,000 or so clones; almost 80% of these occur just once. The ten biggest clones cover 12% of the sample.

For this chain, trimming is 3 bases at the V end and 7 bases at the J end, and the number of junction bases without a gene match is 15. From the germline V gene, CDR1 is MDHEN and CDR2 is SYDVKM. The CDR3 contains 16 residues, cysteine and phenylalanine counted. Left in the record is the CDR3 DNA by itself, 48 bases read in frame from the first base. This clone has a count of ten or more. Its antigen remains undetermined. Qualities for individual bases were not recorded, and no much larger clone is one base off. Donors were healthy HIV-negative adults with no recently reported acute infections or vaccinations. Every donor was a Caucasian adult living in Nashville, Tennessee, USA. For unsorted samples, some 90 million PBMCs were counted and genomic DNA was extracted with the QIAamp DNA Blood Mini kit. Blood was collected by leukapheresis, and PBMCs were isolated by Ficoll-Histopaque density gradient centrifugation and then cryopreserved in liquid nitrogen vapor phase.

The paper as a whole reports these results and caveats: Only blood was sampled, and tissue TCR repertoires likely differ from those in blood. Pairwise subsampling indicated that sequencing depth was expected to affect the degree of clonotype sharing among donors. The genetic and exposure-history diversity represented was limited by the small number of donors.

This clonotype originated in a woman aged 40 to 50 in good health. Some clones in this sample may be carry-over from other donors' samples. Sample: PBMCs. The rearrangement joined TRBV28 to TRBJ2-7; 7 central bases correspond to TRBD2. The nucleotide sequence reads TGTGCCAGCAGTTTCTCCCCGGGCGGGAGTGTTTGGGAGCAGTACTTC. Translated, it gives CASSFSPGGSVWEQYF.